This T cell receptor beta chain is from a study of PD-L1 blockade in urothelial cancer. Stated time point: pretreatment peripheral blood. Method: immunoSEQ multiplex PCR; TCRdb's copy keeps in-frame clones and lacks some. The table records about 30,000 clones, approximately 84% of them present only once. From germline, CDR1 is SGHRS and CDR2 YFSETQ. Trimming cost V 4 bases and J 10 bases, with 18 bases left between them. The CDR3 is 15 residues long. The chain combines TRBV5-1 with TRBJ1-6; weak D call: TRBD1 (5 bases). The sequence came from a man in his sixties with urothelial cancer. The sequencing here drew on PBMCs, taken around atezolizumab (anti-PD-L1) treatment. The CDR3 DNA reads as TGCGCCAGCAGCCCACTACAAGGTGGGGGGTCACCCCTCCACTTT. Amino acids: CASSPLQGGGSPLHF.